This section outlines one T cell receptor beta chain sequence together with its context. Germline lookup yields CDR1 MNHEY and CDR2 SMNVEV (reference sequence). The CDR3 runs 16 residues. PCR was performed a second time for 7 to 11 cycles using a sample-barcoded 5' primer and a J-beta primer mix. TCRdb itself ran the 5' RACE reads through MiXCR, one entry per CDR3 protein. The sample has about 1.5 million distinct CDR3 sequences; approximately 42% are singletons. This record belongs to a study of blood T cells in healthy people across ages. The TCR comes from a woman aged 18-29 years in good health. Sequenced sample: blood. The V gene is TRBV27, the J gene TRBJ2-4, with D maybe TRBD1 (6 bases). The DNA matches TRBJ2-7 better at its end, which makes the J call doubtful. CDR3 sequence (DNA): TGTGCCAGCAGTTTATCCTGGACAGAGATTGCCTACGAGCAGTACTTC. This encodes CASSLSWTEIAYEQYF.